These 27 T cell receptor beta chains share one sample of origin, sequenced in a study of glioma-infiltrating T cells after dendritic cell vaccination. Produced via immunoSEQ multiplex PCR; TCRdb's table is partial and in-frame only. The table lists 110,000 or so clones, around 89% of them singletons, with 2.5% to 3% in the top ten. The time point denotes: after dendritic cell vaccination, including at tumor progression/relapse. Material: blood, obtained after dendritic cell vaccination. The source is a human donor with glioblastoma.

This sequence joins TRBV10-3 and TRBJ1-5; D possibly corresponds to TRBD1 (5 bases). Trimming shortened V by 3 bases and J by 4 bases, and 13 bases separated the two germline ends. The CDR3 has 15 residues. Germline V lookup: CDR1 ENHRY, CDR2 SYGVKD. The CDR3 spells CAISELQGGNQPQHF. In DNA form, the CDR3 reads TGTGCCATCAGTGAACTCCAGGGAGGGAATCAGCCCCAGCATTTT.

The chain is built from TRBV4-1 and TRBJ2-3; perhaps TRBD1 as D (5 bases). V was shortened by 3 bases and J by 2 bases, with 9 bases between the two germline ends. The CDR3 consists of 14 residues. Germline V lookup: CDR1 MGHRA, CDR2 YSYEKL. The CDR3 spells CASSQGRATDTQYF. In nucleotides, the CDR3 is TGCGCCAGCAGCCAGGGCAGGGCCACAGATACGCAGTATTTT.

This sequence joins TRBV30 and TRBJ1-3; 9 bases are shared with TRBD1. Germline loops: CDR1 GTSNPN, CDR2 SVGIG (reference sequence). Unmatched junction bases numbered 8, after V lost 7 bases and J lost 4 bases. The CDR3 is 14 amino acids. Here the CDR3 DNA reads TGTGCCTCATTGTGGACAGGGGCAGGAAACACCATATATTTT. Translation gives CASLWTGAGNTIYF.

The genes are TRBV5-4 and TRBJ2-3; maybe TRBD2 (5 bases). Trimming left V 2 bases short and J 2 bases short, with 12 bases between. Germline CDR1 reads SGHNT; CDR2 reads YYREEE (reference sequence). This CDR3 spans 15 amino acids. The CDR3 DNA reads as TGTGCCAGCAGCTTAGGATCAGCGGCCACAGATACGCAGTATTTT. Its translation is CASSLGSAATDTQYF.

V gene TRBV7-9 combines with J gene TRBJ1-6; D is possibly TRBD1 (5 bases). The CDR3 runs 15 residues. Germline lookup yields CDR1 SEHNR and CDR2 FQNEAQ (reference sequence). Trimming removed 5 bases at V and 10 bases at J, with 18 bases between. The CDR3 sequence is CASSHTPGQGSPLHF. CDR3 in DNA: TGTGCCAGCAGCCACACACCCGGGCAGGGATCACCCCTCCACTTT.

The rearrangement links TRBV19 to TRBJ1-6; the match to TRBD1 covers 9 bases. The V and J ends lost 4 bases and 14 bases, in that order; junction bases with no gene match: 9. Germline V gene sequence: CDR1 LNHDA, CDR2 SQIVND (reference sequence). This CDR3 has 14 amino acids. CDR3 in amino acids: CASSTTGGAGTLHF. The CDR3 DNA reads TGTGCCAGTAGTACTACAGGGGGCGCAGGGACCCTCCACTTT.

V usage is TRBV6-5 and J usage is TRBJ2-3; D is perhaps TRBD2 (6 bases). V lost 6 bases to trimming and J lost 2 bases, with 12 bases between them. CDR3 length: 14 amino acids. In germline, CDR1 is MNHEY, CDR2 SVGAGI. The CDR3 protein is CASRLPGVTDTQYF. The CDR3 DNA reads TGTGCCAGCAGGCTCCCGGGGGTCACAGATACGCAGTATTTT.

Written as DNA, the CDR3 is TGTGCCAGCAGCTTGCCCCCTAGCGGGAGCATCTACGAGCAGTACTTC. Amino acid sequence: CASSLPPSGSIYEQYF. The J gene is TRBJ2-7, the V gene TRBV11-1; 10 positions match TRBD2. V trimming: 3 bases; J trimming: 3 bases; junction bases outside the gene matches: 8. This CDR3 comprises 16 residues. CDR1 is SGHAT, CDR2 FQDESV, per germline (reference sequence).

This chain links TRBV6-5 with TRBJ1-2; D perhaps matches TRBD1 (6 bases). This CDR3 region has 14 residues. Looked up from germline, CDR1 is MNHEY and CDR2 is SVGAGI. Trimming took off 4 bases at V and 5 bases at J, with 14 bases between the two ends. The CDR3 nucleotides are TGTGCCAGCAGTTTAACAGGGTCCTGGTATGGCTACACCTTC. The encoded protein is CASSLTGSWYGYTF.

This clone has only one observation. The chain carries TRBV2 and TRBJ2-6; TRBD2 agrees at 12 bases. The CDR3 covers 17 residues. V shed 7 bases and J 0 bases; nucleotides not matched to a gene: 4. From germline, CDR1 is SNHLY and CDR2 FYNNEI. Here the CDR3 DNA reads TGTGCCAGCACGGGACTAGCGGGCCTCTCTGGGGCCAACGTCCTGACTTTC. It yields the protein CASTGLAGLSGANVLTF.

The V and J genes are TRBV4-1 and TRBJ1-1; TRBD1 might be the D (6 bases). The CDR3 runs 16 residues. Germline V gene sequence: CDR1 MGHRA, CDR2 YSYEKL. Trimming took 0 bases from V and 0 from J, leaving 11 bases between them. DNA of the CDR3: TGCGCCAGCAGCCAAGACCCAGGACAGCTGAACACTGAAGCTTTCTTT. It is translated as CASSQDPGQLNTEAFF.

CDR3 region: CAIPASGTNNEQFF. The CDR3 region has the DNA TGTGCCATCCCAGCTAGCGGGACGAACAATGAGCAGTTCTTC. This chain links TRBV10-3 with TRBJ2-1, with 9 bases that match TRBD2. Trimming took 8 bases from V and 5 from J; bases not matched to a gene: 7. CDR3 length equals 14 residues. Germline V gene data show CDR1 as ENHRY and CDR2 as SYGVKD.

The CDR3 sequence is CASSQDITSGGFDLSDTQYF. The CDR3 DNA reads as TGCGCCAGCAGCCAAGATATAACTAGCGGGGGGTTCGACCTCTCGGATACGCAGTATTTT. This chain joins TRBV4-1 and TRBJ2-3, with 12 positions matching TRBD2. CDR1 is MGHRA, CDR2 YSYEKL, per germline. The CDR3 contains 20 residues. The ends lost 0 bases at V and 6 bases at J; junction bases unmatched: 16.

The count of this clone is one. J is TRBJ2-1 and V is TRBV5-1; 9 bases agree with TRBD2. The ends lost 7 bases at V and 4 bases at J; junction bases unmatched: 3. Germline-derived CDR1 and CDR2 are SGHRS and YFSETQ. This CDR3 comprises 13 residues. The CDR3 reads CASAGGTYNEQFF. DNA of the CDR3: TGCGCCAGCGCGGGGGGGACGTACAATGAGCAGTTCTTC.

The gene calls are TRBV27 and TRBJ2-5, with 12 bases matching TRBD2. Germline V lookup: CDR1 MNHEY, CDR2 SMNVEV (reference sequence). This CDR3 has 16 residues. V was clipped by 4 bases and J by 6 bases; unmatched bases: 9. The CDR3 reads CASSSAPTSGRQTQYF. The DNA of the CDR3 is TGTGCCAGCAGTTCCGCCCCGACTAGCGGGAGACAGACCCAGTACTTC.

V usage is TRBV29-1 and J usage is TRBJ2-1; D is perhaps TRBD2 (5 bases). The germline CDR1 and CDR2 sequences are SQVTM and ANQGSEA. CDR3 length: 11 amino acids. V was pared by 4 bases and J by 6 bases, with 7 bases between. The chain's CDR3 is CSVGRINEQFF. Written as DNA, the CDR3 is TGCAGCGTTGGGAGGATCAATGAGCAGTTCTTC.

V and J are TRBV30 and TRBJ1-1; D is perhaps TRBD1 (6 bases). The CDR3 is 14 amino acids. The germline V gene encodes CDR1 GTSNPN and CDR2 SVGIG (reference sequence). V lost 1 base, J lost 6 bases, and 15 bases lay in between. The CDR3 DNA reads as TGTGCCTGGAGTGGACCCCCGACAGGTGCTGAAGCTTTCTTT. As protein: CAWSGPPTGAEAFF. The variable domain in full, completed from reference TRBV30 and TRBJ1-1, reads SQTIHQWPATLVQPVGSPLSLECTVEGTSNPNLYWYRQAAGRGLQLLFYSVGIGQISSEVPQNLSASRPQDRQFILSSKKLLLSDSGFYLCAWSGPPTGAEAFFGQGTRLTVV.

V usage is TRBV27 and J usage is TRBJ2-5; 9 bases line up with TRBD2. The CDR3 consists of 14 residues. The germline V gene has CDR1 MNHEY and CDR2 SMNVEV (reference sequence). After removal of 8 bases from V and 2 bases from J, the junction contained 6 bases not matched to a gene. The CDR3 region has the DNA TGTGCCAGCTCGACTAGCGGAACGCAAGAGACCCAGTACTTC. As protein: CASSTSGTQETQYF.

The V gene is TRBV27, the J gene TRBJ2-5, with D uncertain. The V gene lost 6 bases and the J gene lost 0 bases, with 8 bases spanning the gap. The CDR3 contains 13 residues. Germline V gene sequence: CDR1 MNHEY, CDR2 SMNVEV (reference sequence). CDR3 nucleotides: TGTGCCAGCAGCCACAGATACCAAGAGACCCAGTACTTC. It translates to CASSHRYQETQYF.

CDR3 sequence reads: CASSQNGGALTDTQYF. CDR3 nucleotides: TGTGCCAGCAGCCAAAACGGGGGGGCGCTCACAGATACGCAGTATTTT. The rearrangement uses TRBV4-2 and TRBJ2-3; 8 positions match TRBD2. The CDR3 length is 16 residues. Trimming cost V 2 bases and J 2 bases; bases outside gene matches: 6. Germline CDR1 LGHNA, CDR2 YNFKEQ.

This sequence joins TRBV28 and TRBJ2-7, with 14 bases aligning to TRBD2. Germline-derived CDR1 and CDR2 are MDHEN and SYDVKM. Unmatched junction bases numbered 9, after V lost 5 bases and J lost 0 bases. The CDR3 is 18 amino acids. This CDR3 reads CASSQPGLAGVSSYEQYF. CDR3 DNA sequence: TGTGCCAGCAGTCAGCCGGGACTAGCGGGAGTAAGCTCCTACGAGCAGTACTTC.

V is TRBV28 and J is TRBJ2-7; 9 nucleotides align to TRBD1. CDR3 length: 14 amino acids. Germline CDR1 is MDHEN and CDR2 is SYDVKM. V was clipped by 7 bases and J by 1 base; unmatched bases: 5. The CDR3 sequence: CASTVTGGSYEQYF. The CDR3 DNA reads TGTGCCAGCACCGTGACAGGGGGTTCCTACGAGCAGTACTTC.

The V and J genes are TRBV7-9 and TRBJ2-2; 7 bases align to TRBD1. V lost 4 bases to trimming and J lost 6 bases; unmatched junction nucleotides: 2. The CDR3 contains 13 residues. In germline, CDR1 is SEHNR, CDR2 FQNEAQ (reference sequence). The DNA of the CDR3 is TGTGCCAGCAGCTCACAGGGGCCCGGGGAGCTGTTTTTT. This gives the protein CASSSQGPGELFF.

This sequence joins TRBV2 and TRBJ2-5; D perhaps matches TRBD2 (5 bases). The germline V gene has CDR1 SNHLY and CDR2 FYNNEI. Trimming cost V 7 bases and J 4 bases, with 13 bases left between them. The CDR3 is 13 residues long. The CDR3 DNA follows: TGTGCCAGCACCCGGGATTTAGGAGAGACCCAGTACTTC. Its translation: CASTRDLGETQYF.

In its sample, this clone was seen once. The chain joins TRBV5-4 to TRBJ1-2; TRBD1 matches at 10 bases. J lost 8 bases, V lost 0 bases, and 4 bases had no gene match. The germline V gene encodes CDR1 SGHNT and CDR2 YYREEE (reference sequence). This CDR3 is built from 14 residues. The DNA for the CDR3 is TGTGCCAGCAGCTTGGGACAGGGGGCGCGAGGCTACACCTTC. Amino acid sequence: CASSLGQGARGYTF.

V is TRBV6-1 and J is TRBJ1-3; D is uncertain. Per germline, CDR1 MNHNS and CDR2 SASEGT. The CDR3 has 13 amino acids. The V gene lost 7 bases and the J gene lost 4 bases, with 11 bases spanning the gap. For the CDR3, the DNA is TGTGCCAGCACCTCCTGGCAAGGAAACACCATATATTTT. Translating it yields CASTSWQGNTIYF.

This chain connects TRBV7-6 to TRBJ1-2; D gene uncertain. Trimming pared 5 bases from V and 6 bases from J, leaving 19 bases between. The germline gives CDR1 SGHVS, CDR2 FNYEAQ. This CDR3 comprises 15 residues. The CDR3: CASSPLPGEGHGYTF. CDR3 nucleotides: TGTGCCAGCAGCCCCCTCCCCGGGGAGGGCCATGGCTACACCTTC.